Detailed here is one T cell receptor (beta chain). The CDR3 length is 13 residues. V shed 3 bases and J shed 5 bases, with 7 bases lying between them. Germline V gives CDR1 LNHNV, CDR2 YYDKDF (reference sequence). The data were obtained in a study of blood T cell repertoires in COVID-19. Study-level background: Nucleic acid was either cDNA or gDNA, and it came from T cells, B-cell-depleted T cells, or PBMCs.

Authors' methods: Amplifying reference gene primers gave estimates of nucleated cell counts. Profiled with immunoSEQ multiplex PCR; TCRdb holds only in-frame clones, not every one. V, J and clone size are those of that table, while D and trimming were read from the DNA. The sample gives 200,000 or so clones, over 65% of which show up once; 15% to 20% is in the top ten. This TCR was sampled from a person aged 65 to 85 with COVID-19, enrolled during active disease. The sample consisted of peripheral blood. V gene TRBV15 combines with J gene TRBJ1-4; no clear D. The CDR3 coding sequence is TGTGCCACCAGCAGGGACTTAAATGAAAAACTGTTTTTT. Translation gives CATSRDLNEKLFF.